A single count supports the clone carrying this TCR beta chain. Its antigen is undetermined. A junction end diverges from the germline sequence, so it may reflect a read error. Genomic DNA acted as the template from which TCR beta VDJ combination and CDR3 sequence profiling were carried out. Using its own MiXCR run on the reads, TCRdb lists one record per CDR3 protein. The sample includes roughly 250,000 distinct CDR3 sequences, around 82% of them seen just once. Patients included in sequencing had previously demonstrated CD8+CD57+ cell expansion by flow cytometry. Sampling of blood occurred while the patients had still received no therapy. The sample comes from a study of CD8+CD57+ T cells in acquired aplastic anemia. About the study: Sorted CD4+ and CD8+ cell DNA averaged roughly 3.2 ug.

The study, taken as a whole, reports: It was found that under 30 CD8+ CDR3 sequences were shared between patients and controls.

This receptor was obtained from a human donor with aplastic anemia. Sequenced sample: sorted CD4+, CD8+, or CD8+CD57+ T cells (not recorded which) from PBMCs.

The CDR3 spells CASVLAGGPDTQVF. The CDR3, as DNA: TGTGCCAGCGTCTTAGCGGGAGGTCCGGATACGCAGGTTTTT. This chain uses TRBV7-2 with TRBJ2-3, with 10 bases fitting TRBD2. The germline gives CDR1 SGHTA, CDR2 FQGNSA. This CDR3 has 14 amino acids.